The 26 T cell receptor beta chains presented below share a single source sample, sequenced in a study of T cell changes during pregnancy in multiple sclerosis. Sequenced by immunoSEQ multiplex PCR; TCRdb stores in-frame clones only, minus some. The table has more than 90,000 clones, 80% to 95% seen once. Sequences were derived from peripheral blood, sampled in the third trimester of pregnancy. Receptors were obtained from a female donor with multiple sclerosis, enrolled in a pregnancy study.

The V and J genes are TRBV7-6 and TRBJ2-5; possibly TRBD1 for D (6 bases). Germline V gene sequence: CDR1 SGHVS, CDR2 FNYEAQ. The CDR3 has 13 residues. V dropped 5 bases and J dropped 3 bases, with 10 bases sitting between them. The DNA of the CDR3 is TGTGCCAGCAGCCTGGACAGTGAAGAGACCCAGTACTTC. Translation: CASSLDSEETQYF.

The chain recombines TRBV6-5 with TRBJ2-7; 7 nucleotides line up with TRBD1. Germline trimming cut 5 bases from V and 6 bases from J; bases unmatched to any gene: 10. The CDR3 consists of 14 residues. The germline V gene has CDR1 MNHEY and CDR2 SVGAGI. The CDR3, as DNA: TGTGCCAGCAGTAAACACAGGGGCAGGGGCGAGCAGTACTTC. This gives the protein CASSKHRGRGEQYF.

The V and J genes are TRBV29-1 and TRBJ1-1, with TRBD1 as a possible D gene (5 bases). The V end was cut by 7 bases, the J end by 0 bases, with 9 bases between. This CDR3 is built from 12 residues. CDR1 is SQVTM, CDR2 ANQGSEA, per germline. Here the CDR3 reads CSARQMNTEAFF. CDR3 nucleotide sequence: TGCAGCGCACGACAGATGAACACTGAAGCTTTCTTT. The full variable domain, rest sourced from reference TRBV29-1 and TRBJ1-1, is SAVISQKPSRDICQRGTSLTIQCQVDSQVTMMFWYRQQPGQSLTLIATANQGSEATYESGFVIDKFPISRPNLTFSTLTVSNMSPEDSSIYLCSARQMNTEAFFGQGTRLTVV.

The rearrangement links TRBV19 to TRBJ2-1; weak D call: TRBD1 (5 bases). The ends were cut back, 5 bases at V and 7 bases at J, with 12 bases in the middle. Germline V lookup: CDR1 LNHDA, CDR2 SQIVND (reference sequence). The CDR3 is 13 residues long. The CDR3 protein is CASSVRVTNEQFF. CDR3 nucleotides: TGTGCCAGTAGTGTCAGGGTGACGAATGAGCAGTTCTTC.

The chain is built from TRBV19 and TRBJ2-7, with TRBD1 as a possible D gene (6 bases). This CDR3 comprises 17 residues. Trimming left V 6 bases short and J 5 bases short, with 26 bases between. Germline V lookup: CDR1 LNHDA, CDR2 SQIVND (reference sequence). CDR3 nucleotide sequence: TGTGCCAGTAGGGCCTCGGTGTTGACCGGACAGATCGACGAGCAGTACTTC. This encodes CASRASVLTGQIDEQYF.

This rearrangement joins TRBV29-1 to TRBJ2-7; possible D gene TRBD2, 6 bases. Germline V gives CDR1 SQVTM, CDR2 ANQGSEA. V was shortened by 3 bases and J by 7 bases, with 13 bases between the two germline ends. CDR3 length: 12 residues. CDR3 nucleotide sequence: TGCAGCGTTGAGGGGCGGGGACGAGAGCAGTACTTC. This translates into CSVEGRGREQYF.

CDR3 amino acids: CASSLVHSYEQYF. The DNA for the CDR3 is TGTGCCAGCAGTTTAGTACACTCCTACGAGCAGTACTTC. The chain couples TRBV28 to TRBJ2-7; D is unresolved. Trimming removed 2 bases at V and 0 bases at J, with 5 bases between. Germline V gives CDR1 MDHEN, CDR2 SYDVKM. The CDR3 runs 13 residues.

The rearrangement links TRBV4-2 to TRBJ1-4, with TRBD1 as a possible D gene (6 bases). CDR1 is LGHNA and CDR2 is YNFKEQ in the germline V gene. The CDR3 length is 14 residues. The V gene lost 2 bases and the J gene lost 5 bases, with 9 bases spanning the gap. The CDR3 sequence is CASSQITGNEKLFF. CDR3 bases: TGTGCCAGCAGCCAAATTACAGGGAATGAAAAACTGTTTTTT.

The rearrangement uses TRBV28 and TRBJ2-5, with TRBD2 matching over 8 bases. The germline V gene has CDR1 MDHEN and CDR2 SYDVKM. The CDR3 consists of 15 residues. Trimming took 7 bases from V and 4 from J; bases not matched to a gene: 11. The CDR3 bases are TGTGCCAGCACTATGAGCGGGAGAGTAGGAGAGACCCAGTACTTC. Translation: CASTMSGRVGETQYF.

The genes are TRBV5-1 and TRBJ2-7; 8 nucleotides agree with TRBD1. Germline values: CDR1 SGHRS, CDR2 YFSETQ. Unmatched junction bases numbered 6, after V lost 1 base and J lost 3 bases. The CDR3 sequence is 15 residues long. The CDR3 coding sequence is TGCGCCAGCAGCTTGATTCGGACAGGGAACTACGAGCAGTACTTC. This codes for CASSLIRTGNYEQYF.

The gene calls are TRBV19 and TRBJ2-3; 9 nucleotides align to TRBD2. CDR1 LNHDA and CDR2 SQIVND come from the germline V gene (reference sequence). Losses at the gene ends were 5 bases for V and 0 bases for J; bases not matched to a gene: 6. The CDR3 consists of 16 residues. The CDR3 bases are TGTGCCAGTAGTTCCCTAGCGGGACCTAGCACAGATACGCAGTATTTT. It is translated as CASSSLAGPSTDTQYF.

This rearrangement joins TRBV18 to TRBJ2-1; a weak D match, TRBD1 (6 bases). The V end lost 2 bases, the J end lost 15 bases, and 20 bases lay between the germline ends. The CDR3 is 14 amino acids. Germline CDR1 and CDR2: KGHSH and LQKENI. The CDR3 DNA reads TGTGCCAGCTCACCAACAGGGTCGGCCAAGAAGGGGTTCTTC. Translated, it gives CASSPTGSAKKGFF.

The chain employs TRBV29-1 and TRBJ2-5; tentative D call: TRBD2 (6 bases). CDR3 size: 14 residues. Deletions cut 4 bases from V and 7 bases from J, with 19 bases between. From germline, CDR1 is SQVTM and CDR2 ANQGSEA. The CDR3 nucleotides read TGCAGCGTTGCGGGGGTACTGGGCTTGGTGACCCAGTACTTC. Translating gives CSVAGVLGLVTQYF.

V is TRBV18 and J is TRBJ1-4; unclear D gene. With 3 bases removed from V and 7 bases from J, the gap between germline ends came to 12 bases. CDR1 and CDR2 from the germline V gene are KGHSH and LQKENI. This CDR3 region has 14 residues. The CDR3 DNA sequence: TGTGCCAGCTCACCTCCGACAAGCGGTGAAAAACTGTTTTTT. This codes for CASSPPTSGEKLFF.

The V call is TRBV4-2, the J call TRBJ2-4; 7 nucleotides line up with TRBD1. V was clipped by 3 bases and J by 9 bases; unmatched bases: 5. CDR3 size: 13 residues. From germline, CDR1 is LGHNA and CDR2 YNFKEQ. CDR3 in amino acids: CASSQTRDSIQYF. The DNA of the CDR3 is TGTGCCAGCAGCCAGACCCGGGACAGCATTCAGTACTTC.

This clone has a handful of counts. The chain is built from TRBV6-1 and TRBJ1-2, with a possible D match to TRBD1 (5 bases). V was clipped by 2 bases and J by 7 bases, with 8 bases between them. This CDR3 region has 12 residues. The V gene's germline CDR1 is MNHNS and CDR2 SASEGT. CDR3 DNA: TGTGCCAGCAGTGAAATGGGGGGTGGCTACACCTTC. Amino acids: CASSEMGGGYTF.

The gene calls are TRBV6-5 and TRBJ2-7, with D maybe TRBD2 (5 bases). The V gene lost 1 base and the J gene lost 6 bases, with 13 bases spanning the gap. Germline V gives CDR1 MNHEY, CDR2 SVGAGI. There are 14 residues in the CDR3. The CDR3 here is CASSYWENSGEQYF. The CDR3 bases are TGTGCCAGCAGTTACTGGGAGAATTCGGGCGAGCAGTACTTC.

The chain uses TRBV2 and TRBJ2-7; tentative D call: TRBD1 (6 bases). The CDR3 is 12 amino acids. Germline CDR1 and CDR2: SNHLY and FYNNEI. CDR3 coding DNA: TGTGCTATACAGGGCCTCAACTACGAGCAGTACTTC. Translated, it gives CAIQGLNYEQYF.

The chain recombines TRBV10-1 with TRBJ1-1; D not certain. V lost 4 bases and J lost 1, with 4 bases in between. This CDR3 spans 12 amino acids. Germline V lookup: CDR1 WNHNN, CDR2 SYGVQD (reference sequence). In DNA, the CDR3 is TGCGCCAGCAGTGGGCCGAACACTGAAGCTTTCTTT. It is translated as CASSGPNTEAFF.

This clone was detected a few times. The chain recombines TRBV5-1 with TRBJ1-1; D might be TRBD1 (6 bases). V was shortened by 4 bases and J by 3 bases, with 16 bases between the two germline ends. The CDR3 extends over 15 amino acids. Germline V gene sequence: CDR1 SGHRS, CDR2 YFSETQ. The CDR3: CASSPQTRTDTEAFF. The CDR3 DNA reads as TGCGCCAGCAGCCCGCAAACCCGGACAGACACTGAAGCTTTCTTT. The full variable domain, with the rest looked up from reference TRBV5-1 and TRBJ1-1, is KAGVTQTPRYLIKTRGQQVTLSCSPISGHRSVSWYQQTPGQGLQFLFEYFSETQRNKGNFPGRFSGRQFSNSRSEMNVSTLELGDSALYLCASSPQTRTDTEAFFGQGTRLTVV.

The chain has TRBV30 and TRBJ1-1; TRBD1 is a possible D gene (5 bases). Per germline, CDR1 GTSNPN and CDR2 SVGIG (reference sequence). This CDR3 is built from 14 residues. V was shortened by 2 bases and J by 1 base, with 11 bases between the two germline ends. This CDR3 is CAWSLGQGNTEAFF. CDR3 coding DNA: TGTGCCTGGAGTTTAGGCCAGGGGAACACTGAAGCTTTCTTT.

This sequence joins TRBV12-5 and TRBJ2-3, with D perhaps matching TRBD2 (6 bases). This CDR3 spans 17 amino acids. Trimming stripped 4 bases from V and 0 bases from J, with 17 bases between. The germline V gene has CDR1 LGHNT and CDR2 FRNRAP. The CDR3 nucleotides are TGTGCTAGTGGTTGGGGGGACGGACCATCTAGCACAGATACGCAGTATTTT. It encodes CASGWGDGPSSTDTQYF.

This sequence joins TRBV7-2 and TRBJ2-5; 10 bases are a match to TRBD2. Germline assignment: CDR1 SGHTA and CDR2 FQGNSA. Trimming cost V 1 base and J 4 bases; bases outside gene matches: 6. The CDR3 is 16 amino acids. CDR3 protein: CASSLEASGGRETQYF. The CDR3 coding sequence is TGTGCCAGCAGCTTAGAGGCTAGCGGGGGCCGAGAGACCCAGTACTTC.

The rearrangement uses TRBV5-1 and TRBJ2-1; 7 bases line up with TRBD1. Germline lookup yields CDR1 SGHRS and CDR2 YFSETQ. Germline trimming cut 3 bases from V and 3 bases from J; bases unmatched to any gene: 15. The CDR3 contains 18 residues. The chain's CDR3 is CASSWGRRTGPGYNEQFF. DNA of the CDR3: TGCGCCAGCAGCTGGGGGAGAAGGACAGGCCCGGGCTACAATGAGCAGTTCTTC.

The V call is TRBV29-1, the J call TRBJ2-6; D unresolved. The CDR3 contains 14 residues. CDR1 is SQVTM, CDR2 ANQGSEA, per germline. Deletions cut 5 bases from V and 0 bases from J, with 8 bases between. In nucleotides, the CDR3 is TGCAGCGTTATCCCGGGCTCTGGGGCCAACGTCCTGACTTTC. This encodes CSVIPGSGANVLTF.

The chain combines TRBV7-9 with TRBJ2-1; TRBD2 matches at 11 bases. The CDR3 totals 19 residues. The ends lost 1 base at V and 5 bases at J; junction bases unmatched: 13. Looked up from germline, CDR1 is SEHNR and CDR2 is FQNEAQ (reference sequence). The CDR3 is CASSLERKIAGGPNNEQFF. DNA for the CDR3: TGTGCCAGCAGCTTAGAGAGAAAAATAGCGGGAGGGCCGAACAATGAGCAGTTCTTC.